Below, one T cell receptor (beta chain) is given with its context. The protocol was immunoSEQ multiplex PCR, while the TCRdb copy is restricted to in-frame clones and leaves out a portion. Of tens of thousands of clones listed, roughly 96% were seen once; the top ten hold around 0.2%. This sample was included in a study of technical replicates of blood from a handful of donors. Sequenced sample: T cells isolated from PBMCs. This clonotype was obtained from a human donor in good health.

CDR3 in DNA: TGTGCCAGCAGGACAGGGAATGAAAAACTGTTTTTT. Translation gives CASRTGNEKLFF. V is TRBV7-9 and J is TRBJ1-4, with 7 bases aligning to TRBD1. CDR1 and CDR2 (germline): SEHNR, FQNEAQ (reference sequence). The junction had 0 bases not matched to a gene; V was cut back by 6 bases and J by 5 bases. CDR3 length: 12 amino acids.